What follows are 32 T cell receptor beta chains derived from one specimen sequenced in a study of blood T cell repertoires in COVID-19. Profiled with immunoSEQ multiplex PCR; TCRdb holds only in-frame clones, not every one. This sample has 250,000 or so clones; approximately 87% occur once, and the top ten carry 6.2%. Sequencing input: peripheral blood. The receptor source for this set is a man aged 55-75 years with acute or convalescent COVID-19.

The chain employs TRBV21-1 and TRBJ2-1; the D segment call TRBD2 is taken from the table without a DNA check. TRBV21-1 is a pseudogene. CDR3 size: 15 residues. This chain's CDR3 is CASSKKGRAGNEQFF. CDR3 DNA: TGTGCCAGCAGCAAAAAAGGAAGGGCGGGAAATGAGCAGTTCTTC.

V usage is TRBV7-6 and J usage is TRBJ2-1; 10 nucleotides line up with TRBD2. J lost 3 bases, V lost 4 bases, and 6 bases had no gene match. Germline CDR1 and CDR2: SGHVS and FNYEAQ. The CDR3 runs to 16 residues. CDR3 residues: CASSSLGLADYNEQFF. The CDR3 region has the DNA TGTGCCAGCAGCTCTCTTGGACTAGCGGACTACAATGAGCAGTTCTTC.

The chain employs TRBV27 and TRBJ2-7, with 10 bases aligning to TRBD1. The CDR3 sequence is 16 residues long. The V gene end was trimmed by 2 bases and the J gene end by 2 bases; junction bases not matched to a gene: 6. The germline V gene encodes CDR1 MNHEY and CDR2 SMNVEV (reference sequence). DNA for the CDR3: TGTGCCAGCAGTTTACTCGGGACAGGGGATGCCTACGAGCAGTACTTC. Amino acid sequence: CASSLLGTGDAYEQYF.

The gene calls are TRBV27 and TRBJ1-6, with D possibly being TRBD1 (5 bases). From germline, CDR1 is MNHEY and CDR2 SMNVEV (reference sequence). V lost 1 base, J lost 6 bases, and 16 bases lay in between. CDR3 length: 17 residues. As DNA, the CDR3 is TGTGCCAGCAGTTTATTTTCTCGGCCAGGGCTTAATTCACCCCTCCACTTT. This translates into CASSLFSRPGLNSPLHF.

The chain is built from TRBV11-3 and TRBJ1-1; D uncertain. Germline CDR1 is SGHNT and CDR2 is YENEEA. The CDR3 covers 16 residues. Between the trimmed V and J ends, which lost 2 bases and 0 bases, there was a span of 13 bases. The CDR3 sequence is CASSLWENSLNTEAFF. CDR3 sequence (DNA): TGTGCCAGCAGCTTATGGGAGAACTCGCTGAACACTGAAGCTTTCTTT.

This clone was picked up one time. The rearrangement links TRBV28 to TRBJ1-1; possible D gene TRBD1, 6 bases. CDR1 and CDR2 from the germline V gene are MDHEN and SYDVKM. V lost 5 bases to trimming and J lost 4 bases, with 17 bases between them. The CDR3 is 15 amino acids. CDR3 DNA sequence: TGTGCCAGCAGTCTCCACCAGACAGGCGGCACTGAAGCTTTCTTT. Its translation is CASSLHQTGGTEAFF.

V is TRBV11-2 and J is TRBJ1-5, with D tentatively TRBD1 (6 bases). Trimming pared 1 base from V and 6 bases from J, leaving 10 bases between. The germline V gene encodes CDR1 SGHAT and CDR2 FQNNGV. The CDR3 extends over 14 amino acids. The DNA of the CDR3 is TGTGCCAGCAGCTTAGGGACAGAGAGTCAGCCCCAGCATTTT. This translates into CASSLGTESQPQHF.

The rearrangement joins TRBV10-3 to TRBJ2-1; 7 nucleotides line up with TRBD1. Trimming cost V 3 bases and J 7 bases; bases outside gene matches: 3. The CDR3 totals 13 residues. Germline lookup yields CDR1 ENHRY and CDR2 SYGVKD. This CDR3 reads CAISDYRGNEQFF. Written as DNA, the CDR3 is TGTGCCATCAGTGATTACAGGGGAAATGAGCAGTTCTTC.

About this clone: One junction end disagrees with the germline gene, perhaps due to a read error. The V gene is TRBV5-1, the J gene TRBJ2-1; 11 positions match TRBD2. Germline V lookup: CDR1 SGHRS, CDR2 YFSETQ. The CDR3 is 15 residues long. The CDR3 coding sequence is TGCGCCAGCAGATTGGGACTAGCGGACTACAATGAGCAGTTCTTC. The encoded protein is CASRLGLADYNEQFF.

This chain links TRBV18 with TRBJ1-1; possible D gene TRBD1, 6 bases. Trimming left V 1 base short and J 4 bases short, with 16 bases between. This CDR3 spans 16 amino acids. The germline gives CDR1 KGHSH, CDR2 LQKENI. CDR3 protein: CASSPREDRSVTEAFF. The CDR3 DNA follows: TGTGCCAGCTCACCACGGGAAGACAGGTCGGTCACTGAAGCTTTCTTT.

The chain is built from TRBV7-2 and TRBJ2-5; 12 positions match TRBD2. The CDR3 runs to 16 residues. V dropped 4 bases and J dropped 1; count of bases not matched to a gene: 4. The germline V gene encodes CDR1 SGHTA and CDR2 FQGNSA. This CDR3 reads CASSSGTSGFQETQYF. The CDR3 nucleotides are TGTGCCAGCAGCTCCGGGACTAGCGGGTTCCAAGAGACCCAGTACTTC.

Here the CDR3 DNA reads TGTGCCAGCAGTCCAGGGGCAGGTGAAGCTTTCTTT. Its protein is CASSPGAGEAFF. This chain connects TRBV27 to TRBJ1-1, with D tentatively TRBD1 (6 bases). CDR1 and CDR2 (germline): MNHEY, SMNVEV (reference sequence). CDR3 length equals 12 residues. V lost 5 bases to trimming and J lost 7 bases, with 11 bases between them.

The V gene is TRBV19, the J gene TRBJ1-5; D not resolved. This CDR3 comprises 14 residues. Germline CDR1 and CDR2: LNHDA and SQIVND (reference sequence). With 4 bases removed from V and 6 bases from J, the gap between germline ends came to 13 bases. The CDR3 nucleotides read TGTGCCAGTAGTACCCCGGGGAGGGCTCAGCCCCAGCATTTT. It encodes CASSTPGRAQPQHF.

The chain uses TRBV19 and TRBJ2-1; the D is unclear. The CDR3 totals 13 residues. Germline CDR1 reads LNHDA; CDR2 reads SQIVND (reference sequence). The V and J ends lost 7 bases and 6 bases respectively, with 13 bases between them. The CDR3 protein is CASNHPYGNEQFF. The CDR3 DNA reads as TGTGCCAGTAATCATCCCTATGGCAATGAGCAGTTCTTC.

This clone occurred a few times. The chain has TRBV4-2 and TRBJ1-3; 7 bases are a match to TRBD1. The CDR3 runs to 20 residues. From germline, CDR1 is LGHNA and CDR2 YNFKEQ. V trimming: 4 bases; J trimming: 4 bases; junction bases outside the gene matches: 22. The CDR3 DNA reads TGTGCCAGCAGCCTCCCCTTCAGGGGGGTCGCGAGAGGGGCCGGAAACACCATATATTTT. This sequence encodes CASSLPFRGVARGAGNTIYF.

The chain recombines TRBV28 with TRBJ1-6; 8 nucleotides line up with TRBD1. The CDR3 is 19 amino acids. Trimming at V came to 6 bases and at J to 6 bases, leaving 19 bases not matched to a gene. Germline-derived CDR1 and CDR2 are MDHEN and SYDVKM. CDR3 bases: TGTGCCAGCAGGCCCATAGGGACAGGCGGCCTAGGGGGTAATTCACCCCTCCACTTT. It is translated as CASRPIGTGGLGGNSPLHF.

This chain joins TRBV5-4 and TRBJ2-3, with 8 bases identical to TRBD1. The CDR3 is 15 residues long. With 5 bases clipped from V and 0 bases from J, the junction kept 5 bases outside the gene matches. CDR1 and CDR2 (germline): SGHNT, YYREEE (reference sequence). CDR3 sequence (DNA): TGTGCCAGCAGTAACAGGGGGATTAGCACAGATACGCAGTATTTT. Protein product: CASSNRGISTDTQYF. The full variable domain, in which reference TRBV5-4 and TRBJ2-3 provide the parts outside the CDR3, is ETGVTQSPTHLIKTRGQQVTLRCSSQSGHNTVSWYQQALGQGPQFIFQYYREEENGRGNFPPRFSGLQFPNYSSELNVNALELDDSALYLCASSNRGISTDTQYFGPGTRLTVL.

V and J are TRBV28 and TRBJ2-1; a weak D match, TRBD1 (5 bases). V was pared by 6 bases and J by 12 bases, with 15 bases between. The CDR3 is made up of 12 amino acids. CDR1 and CDR2 (germline): MDHEN, SYDVKM. CDR3 nucleotides: TGTGCCAGCAGCCTTGACAGAATGGGGCAGTTCTTC. Translating it yields CASSLDRMGQFF.

The V call is TRBV7-9, the J call TRBJ2-7; 12 nucleotides agree with TRBD2. V lost 5 bases to trimming and J lost 3 bases; unmatched junction nucleotides: 17. The CDR3 extends over 19 amino acids. Germline lookup yields CDR1 SEHNR and CDR2 FQNEAQ (reference sequence). CDR3 in amino acids: CASSRTYQTTSGSYYEQYF. For the CDR3, the DNA is TGTGCCAGCAGCCGAACCTACCAAACGACTAGCGGGAGTTACTACGAGCAGTACTTC. The complete variable domain, with remaining parts taken from reference TRBV7-9 and TRBJ2-7, reads DTGVSQNPRHKITKRGQNVTFRCDPISEHNRLYWYRQTLGQGPEFLTYFQNEAQLEKSRLLSDRFSAERPKGSFSTLEIQRTEQGDSAMYLCASSRTYQTTSGSYYEQYFGPGTRLTVT.

This clone turned up a few times. The chain has TRBV30 and TRBJ2-7; 9 bases map to TRBD1. J was trimmed by 5 bases and V by 5 bases; bases with no gene match: 10. The CDR3 runs to 14 residues. CDR1 is GTSNPN and CDR2 is SVGIG in the germline V gene (reference sequence). The CDR3 spells CAWERDRVGNEQYF. Here the CDR3 DNA reads TGTGCCTGGGAAAGGGACAGGGTGGGGAACGAGCAGTACTTC.

The rearrangement joins TRBV7-2 to TRBJ2-3; 9 bases align to TRBD2. V shed 5 bases and J 3 bases; nucleotides not matched to a gene: 6. This CDR3 spans 15 amino acids. Per germline, CDR1 SGHTA and CDR2 FQGNSA. The CDR3 loop reads CASSQRAGGTDTQYF. The CDR3 bases are TGTGCCAGCAGCCAGAGGGCGGGAGGGACAGATACGCAGTATTTT.

The rearrangement links TRBV28 to TRBJ2-2; D possibly corresponds to TRBD1 (6 bases). Trimming stripped 8 bases from V and 4 bases from J, with 14 bases between. The CDR3 has 14 residues. Germline CDR1 MDHEN, CDR2 SYDVKM. The CDR3 sequence: CASSVVRGTGELFF. For the CDR3, the DNA is TGTGCCAGCTCCGTAGTCAGGGGCACCGGGGAGCTGTTTTTT.

Notes on this clone: The sample carries other DNA sequences with the same CDR3. The rearrangement joins TRBV6-5 to TRBJ2-7; D is possibly TRBD1 (5 bases). The V end lost 2 bases, the J end lost 3 bases, and 8 bases lay between the germline ends. Germline CDR1 and CDR2: MNHEY and SVGAGI. This CDR3 spans 13 amino acids. As DNA, the CDR3 is TGTGCCAGCAGTTACAGAAGGGGCTACGAGCAGTACTTC. Protein sequence: CASSYRRGYEQYF.

This clone was detected once. The gene calls are TRBV18 and TRBJ2-3; 9 bases are shared with TRBD2. The V gene's germline CDR1 is KGHSH and CDR2 LQKENI. V lost 4 bases and J lost 5; bases outside the gene matches: 7. The CDR3 covers 15 residues. The CDR3 sequence is CASSRSGSWEDTQYF. CDR3 DNA sequence: TGTGCCAGCTCACGTAGCGGGAGCTGGGAAGATACGCAGTATTTT.

This clone was counted a single time. This sample also contains other DNA sequences that code for the same CDR3. The chain has TRBV9 and TRBJ2-7; D might be TRBD2 (6 bases). V was clipped by 4 bases and J by 5 bases, with 13 bases between them. Germline values: CDR1 SGDLS, CDR2 YYNGEE. The CDR3 runs to 13 residues. The CDR3 sequence is CASSFGTGNEQYF. Written as DNA, the CDR3 is TGTGCCAGCAGCTTCGGGACTGGGAACGAGCAGTACTTC.

The chain has TRBV11-2 and TRBJ1-4; 9 bases line up with TRBD1. J was trimmed by 8 bases and V by 5 bases; bases with no gene match: 9. The CDR3 consists of 15 residues. In germline, CDR1 is SGHAT, CDR2 FQNNGV. The CDR3 here is CASSENRGQGEKLFF. In DNA form, the CDR3 reads TGTGCCAGCAGCGAAAACAGGGGGCAGGGGGAAAAACTGTTTTTT. Full variable domain (outside the CDR3, taken from reference TRBV11-2 and TRBJ1-4): EAGVAQSPRYKIIEKRQSVAFWCNPISGHATLYWYQQILGQGPKLLIQFQNNGVVDDSQLPKDRFSAERLKGVDSTLKIQPAKLEDSAVYLCASSENRGQGEKLFFGSGTQLSVL.

The gene calls are TRBV5-4 and TRBJ1-2; 7 bases agree with TRBD1. This CDR3 has 15 residues. Germline V gives CDR1 SGHNT, CDR2 YYREEE (reference sequence). The ends lost 4 bases at V and 4 bases at J; junction bases unmatched: 10. The CDR3 here is CASSQGQAIGYGYTF. The CDR3 DNA reads TGTGCCAGCAGCCAAGGACAGGCCATAGGCTATGGCTACACCTTC.

The chain uses TRBV2 and TRBJ2-5; 13 bases map to TRBD2. J was trimmed by 5 bases and V by 5 bases; bases with no gene match: 5. CDR3 length: 15 residues. CDR1 SNHLY and CDR2 FYNNEI come from the germline V gene. CDR3 sequence: CASSLLTSGRETQYF. The CDR3 coding sequence is TGTGCCAGCAGTCTGTTGACTAGCGGGAGGGAGACCCAGTACTTC.

This clone was seen a single time. V is TRBV27 and J is TRBJ2-5, with 7 bases lining up with TRBD2. This CDR3 contains 16 residues. J was trimmed by 5 bases and V by 0 bases; bases with no gene match: 9. Germline CDR1 MNHEY, CDR2 SMNVEV (reference sequence). The CDR3 region has the DNA TGTGCCAGCAGTTTATCTTATGCGGGAGTAAGGGAGACCCAGTACTTC. It codes for CASSLSYAGVRETQYF.

On this clone: The junction differs from germline at one of its ends, possibly a read error. V is TRBV7-7 and J is TRBJ2-5, with D unclear. Per the germline V gene, CDR1 is SSHAT and CDR2 is FNYEAQ (reference sequence). This CDR3 region has 13 residues. CDR3 sequence reads: CASSLGFRETQYF. The DNA for the CDR3 is TGTGCTAGCAGCTTAGGTTTCAGGGAGACCCAGTACTTC.

The chain employs TRBV3-1 (or the pseudogene TRBV3-2) and TRBJ2-1; TRBD2 matches 10 bases. With 3 bases clipped from V and 6 bases from J, the junction kept 8 bases outside the gene matches. Germline CDR1 is LGHDT and CDR2 is YNNKEL (reference sequence). The CDR3 extends over 16 amino acids. This CDR3 is CASSHVSGLAFNEQFF. The CDR3 region has the DNA TGTGCCAGCAGCCACGTATCGGGACTAGCGTTCAATGAGCAGTTCTTC.

The chain carries TRBV10-3 and TRBJ1-2, with 9 bases aligning to TRBD1. V shed 8 bases, J shed 1 base, and the junction held 11 bases outside the gene matches. CDR1 is ENHRY, CDR2 SYGVKD, per germline. The CDR3 runs to 16 residues. Written as DNA, the CDR3 is TGTGCCATCGGAGGGACAGGGAGGAACTTTAACTATGGCTACACCTTC. It translates to CAIGGTGRNFNYGYTF.